What follows are 5 T cell receptor beta chains derived from one specimen sequenced in a study of cytomegalovirus exposure and HLA in healthy donors. Primers included in the PCR were 60 Vbeta and 13 Jbeta primers. The table came from immunoSEQ multiplex PCR; TCRdb's copy has only in-frame clones and leaves some out. The table lists some 85,000 clones, about four fifths of them singletons. Sequenced input: PBMCs. The receptors come from a woman in her forties or fifties in good health and CMV-seronegative.

The chain carries TRBV9 and TRBJ1-5; the D gene is possibly TRBD1 (6 bases). CDR3 length: 15 amino acids. Germline V CDR1 and CDR2: SGDLS, YYNGEE. Trimming stripped 4 bases from V and 2 bases from J, with 13 bases between. CDR3 nucleotides: TGTGCCAGCAGCACAGGGTTTCTCGGCAATCAGCCCCAGCATTTT. Translation gives CASSTGFLGNQPQHF. The entire variable domain, with the rest obtained from reference TRBV9 and TRBJ1-5, is as follows: DSGVTQTPKHLITATGQRVTLRCSPRSGDLSVYWYQQSLDQGLQFLIQYYNGEERAKGNILERFSAQQFPDLHSELNLSSLELGDSALYFCASSTGFLGNQPQHFGDGTRLSIL.

The chain combines TRBV2 with TRBJ1-5; D remains unclear. CDR1 is SNHLY and CDR2 is FYNNEI in the germline V gene. CDR3 length equals 13 residues. V shed 1 base and J shed 8 bases, with 9 bases lying between them. CDR3 coding DNA: TGTGCCAGCAGTGAAGAAGTTCCAGAGCCCCAGCATTTT. Translating gives CASSEEVPEPQHF.

The V and J genes are TRBV5-6 and TRBJ1-1; D remains unclear. V was cut by 3 bases and J by 7 bases, with 10 bases left in between. This CDR3 is built from 12 residues. Germline loops: CDR1 SGHDT, CDR2 YYEEEE. The CDR3 reads CASSSSGFEAFF. CDR3 DNA sequence: TGTGCCAGCAGCTCCTCAGGCTTTGAAGCTTTCTTT.

The chain recombines TRBV19 with TRBJ1-4; tentatively, D is TRBD1 (6 bases). V gave up 5 bases and J gave up 7 bases, with 11 bases separating them. The CDR3 length is 13 residues. CDR1 and CDR2 (germline): LNHDA, SQIVND (reference sequence). DNA of the CDR3: TGTGCCAGTAGTGGTACAGGGACTGAAAAACTGTTTTTT. It is translated as CASSGTGTEKLFF. Looking up the rest from reference TRBV19 and TRBJ1-4 gives the full variable domain: DGGITQSPKYLFRKEGQNVTLSCEQNLNHDAMYWYRQDPGQGLRLIYYSQIVNDFQKGDIAEGYSVSREKKESFPLTVTSAQKNPTAFYLCASSGTGTEKLFFGSGTQLSVL.

The gene calls are TRBV9 and TRBJ2-2; TRBD2 agrees at 9 bases. The CDR3 has 16 residues. The trim removed 4 bases at V and 7 bases at J, leaving 11 bases unmatched. Germline V gene sequence: CDR1 SGDLS, CDR2 YYNGEE. The CDR3 DNA follows: TGTGCCAGCAGCTCCAAAGGGACTAGCCGTTTCGGGGAGCTGTTTTTT. Its translation is CASSSKGTSRFGELFF.